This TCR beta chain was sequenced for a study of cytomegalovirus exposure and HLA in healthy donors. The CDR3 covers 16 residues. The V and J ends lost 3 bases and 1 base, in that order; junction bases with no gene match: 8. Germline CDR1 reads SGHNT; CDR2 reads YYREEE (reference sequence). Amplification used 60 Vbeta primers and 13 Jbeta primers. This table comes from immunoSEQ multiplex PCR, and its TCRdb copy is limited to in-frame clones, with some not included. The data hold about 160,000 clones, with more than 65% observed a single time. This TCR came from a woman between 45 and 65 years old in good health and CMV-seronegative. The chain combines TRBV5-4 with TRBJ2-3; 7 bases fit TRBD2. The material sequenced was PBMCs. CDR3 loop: CASSSHGGTGTDTQYF. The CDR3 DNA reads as TGTGCCAGCAGCTCTCACGGGGGGACGGGCACAGATACGCAGTATTTT.